The 10 T cell receptor beta chains listed next were all sequenced from one sample in a study of post-analysis software for immune sequencing data. Study-wide results and limits: A few TRBV segments, TRBV5-6, TRBV5-1 and TRBV20-1 among them, were found more frequent in patients than controls.

Prepared libraries of TCR beta cDNA carried unique molecular identifiers. MiXCR, run by TCRdb on the PCR reads, gives a single entry per CDR3 protein. Here the sample spans 400,000 to 500,000 distinct CDR3 sequences, about 39% being singletons. No antigen has been assigned to these receptors. The sample taken for sequencing was blood. The receptors come from a girl aged 2-9 years with multiple sclerosis.

This clonotype was observed a handful of times. V usage is TRBV2 and J usage is TRBJ1-1; D is ambiguous. This CDR3 spans 13 amino acids. V was trimmed by 5 bases and J by 6 bases, leaving 13 bases between them. From germline, CDR1 is SNHLY and CDR2 FYNNEI. The CDR3 DNA reads as TGTGCCAGCAGTTCAACAGCCCGGGCTGAAGCTTTCTTT. Translated, it gives CASSSTARAEAFF.

This clonotype has only a few counts. This chain links TRBV5-1 with TRBJ2-5; D is ambiguous. Germline assignment: CDR1 SGHRS and CDR2 YFSETQ. The CDR3 length is 12 residues. V lost 3 bases, J lost 3 bases, and 6 bases lay in between. CDR3 residues: CASSYGEETQYF. CDR3 sequence (DNA): TGCGCCAGCAGCTATGGAGAAGAGACCCAGTACTTC.

The chain recombines TRBV6-5 with TRBJ1-5; TRBD1 agrees at 7 bases. This CDR3 is 14 amino acids long. The junction had 2 bases not matched to a gene; V was cut back by 6 bases and J by 0 bases. Germline V gene data show CDR1 as MNHEY and CDR2 as SVGAGI. CDR3 DNA sequence: TGTGCCAGCAGACGGGACAGTAGCAATCAGCCCCAGCATTTT. It encodes CASRRDSSNQPQHF.

V usage is TRBV29-1 and J usage is TRBJ1-2, with 7 bases matching TRBD1. CDR1 is SQVTM, CDR2 ANQGSEA, per germline. The CDR3 contains 19 residues. V shed 1 base and J 1 base; nucleotides not matched to a gene: 18. Here the CDR3 reads CSVEVKATGQPYVNYGYTF. In nucleotides, the CDR3 is TGCAGCGTTGAAGTCAAAGCTACGGGACAGCCTTACGTTAACTATGGCTACACCTTC.

This clonotype was seen a handful of times. The chain links TRBV28 to TRBJ2-7; TRBD1 aligns across 9 bases. V trimming: 4 bases; J trimming: 7 bases; junction bases outside the gene matches: 11. Per the germline V gene, CDR1 is MDHEN and CDR2 is SYDVKM. The length of the CDR3 is 15 residues. The CDR3 bases are TGTGCCAGCAGTTCCCCGGGACAGGGTTACCATGAGCAGTACTTC. This encodes CASSSPGQGYHEQYF.

This clonotype was counted a few times. The gene calls are TRBV6-1 and TRBJ1-4; D call uncertain. Germline CDR1 reads MNHNS; CDR2 reads SASEGT. The V end was cut by 4 bases, the J end by 5 bases, with 5 bases between. The CDR3 consists of 12 residues. CDR3 DNA sequence: TGTGCCAGCAGTGGATGGAATGAAAAACTGTTTTTT. It translates to CASSGWNEKLFF.

Note on this clonotype: Its ends do not fully match the called genes, so a read error is possible. The rearrangement joins TRBV7-8 to TRBJ2-4; the D call may be TRBD1 or TRBD2 (5 bases each). The DNA end lines up better with TRBJ2-7; the J call may be wrong. The CDR3 is 14 amino acids. Looked up from germline, CDR1 is SGHVS and CDR2 is FQNEAQ. The CDR3 DNA reads as TGTGTCAGCAGCTTATCTACGGGACCCTACGAGCAGTACTTC. Translating it yields CVSSLSTGPYEQYF.

This clonotype has just a few counts. The V gene is TRBV7-2, the J gene TRBJ1-1; no reliable D call. The CDR3 spans 14 residues. CDR1 and CDR2 from the germline V gene are SGHTA and FQGNSA. Deletions cut 3 bases from V and 0 bases from J, with 8 bases between. CDR3 protein: CASSLGILNTEAFF. CDR3 bases: TGTGCCAGCAGCTTGGGCATCCTGAACACTGAAGCTTTCTTT.

This clonotype was seen only a few times. The genes are TRBV29-1 and TRBJ2-7; 7 bases are shared with TRBD1. J lost 2 bases, V lost 7 bases, and 5 bases had no gene match. CDR1 and CDR2 (germline): SQVTM, ANQGSEA. This CDR3 comprises 12 residues. Here the CDR3 reads CSGGQETYEQYF. The CDR3 bases are TGCAGCGGAGGACAGGAAACCTACGAGCAGTACTTC.

This clonotype occurred a few times. The junction and the germline gene differ at one end; a read error may be behind it. The CDR3 region is CASSLGSLRDYNSPLHF. The CDR3 DNA sequence: TGTGCCAGCAGCTTAGGCTCCCTCCGAGACTATAATTCGCCCCTCCACTTT. The rearrangement links TRBV7-9 to TRBJ1-6; no reliable D call. The CDR3 contains 17 residues. CDR1 and CDR2 from the germline V gene are SEHNR and FQNEAQ (reference sequence). Using reference TRBV7-9 and TRBJ1-6 for the parts outside the CDR3, the full variable domain is DTGVSQNPRHKITKRGQNVTFRCDPISEHNRLYWYRQTLGQGPEFLTYFQNEAQLEKSRLLSDRFSAERPKGSFSTLEIQRTEQGDSAMYLCASSLGSLRDYNSPLHFGNGTRLTVT.